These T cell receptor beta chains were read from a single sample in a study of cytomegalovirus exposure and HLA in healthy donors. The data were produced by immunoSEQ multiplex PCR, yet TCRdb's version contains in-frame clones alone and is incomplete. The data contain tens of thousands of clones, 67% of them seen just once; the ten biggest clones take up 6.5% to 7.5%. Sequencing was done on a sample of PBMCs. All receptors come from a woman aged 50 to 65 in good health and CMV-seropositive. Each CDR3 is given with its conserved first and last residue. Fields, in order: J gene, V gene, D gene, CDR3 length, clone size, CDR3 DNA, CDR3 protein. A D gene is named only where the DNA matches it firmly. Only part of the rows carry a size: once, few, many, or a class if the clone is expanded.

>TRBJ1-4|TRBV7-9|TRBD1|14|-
TGTGCCAGCAGCCCTCGGACAGGGGATGAAAAACTGTTTTTT
CASSPRTGDEKLFF
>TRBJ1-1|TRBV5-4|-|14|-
TGTGCCAGCAGCTTGGGACTGATGAACACTGAAGCTTTCTTT
CASSLGLMNTEAFF
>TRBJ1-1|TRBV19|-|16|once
TGTGCCACATCCCTCGATGGCCAGGGATATAACACTGAAGCTTTCTTT
CATSLDGQGYNTEAFF
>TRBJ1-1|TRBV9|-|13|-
TGTGCCAGCAGCAGAGAACCTAACACTGAAGCTTTCTTT
CASSREPNTEAFF
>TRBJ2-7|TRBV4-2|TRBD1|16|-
TGTGCCAGCAGCCAAAGGGCGTCCAGGGGGCTTGACGAGCAGTACTTC
CASSQRASRGLDEQYF
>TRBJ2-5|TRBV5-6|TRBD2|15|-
TGTGCCAGCAGCTTGGTCTTGGGGGGGGGTGAGACCCAGTACTTC
CASSLVLGGGETQYF
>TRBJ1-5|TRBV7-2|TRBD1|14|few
TGTGCCAGCAGCTTAGAGACAGGGTTTCGGCCCCAGCATTTT
CASSLETGFRPQHF
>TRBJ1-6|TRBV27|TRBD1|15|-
TGTGCCAGCAGTTTAATGGGACAGACGAATTCACCCCTCCACTTT
CASSLMGQTNSPLHF
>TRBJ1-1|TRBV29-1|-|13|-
TGCAGCGTTGGCTCCGGTCGGAACACTGAAGCTTTCTTT
CSVGSGRNTEAFF
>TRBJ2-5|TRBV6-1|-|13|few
TGTGCCAGCAGCCCCACTTCAGGGGAGACCCAGTACTTC
CASSPTSGETQYF
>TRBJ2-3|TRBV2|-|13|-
TGTGCCAGCATACAGGCCGGCGCAGATACGCAGTATTTT
CASIQAGADTQYF
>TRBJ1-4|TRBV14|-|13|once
TGTGCCAGCAGCCAAGAGATGGAGGAAAAACTGTTTTTT
CASSQEMEEKLFF
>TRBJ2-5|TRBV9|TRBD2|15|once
TGTGCCAGCAGCATTAGCGGGGGGGCCGGGGAGACCCAGTACTTC
CASSISGGAGETQYF
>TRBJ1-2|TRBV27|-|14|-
TGTGCCAGCAGTTTTACGGAGGGGCCATTCGGCTACACCTTC
CASSFTEGPFGYTF
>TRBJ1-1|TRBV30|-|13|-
TGTGCCTGGAGTGTGAACACCAACACTGAAGCTTTCTTT
CAWSVNTNTEAFF
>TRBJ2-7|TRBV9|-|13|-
TGTGCCAGCAGCGTAGAGGGGCGGCACGAGCAGTACTTC
CASSVEGRHEQYF
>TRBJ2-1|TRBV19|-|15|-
TGTGCCACCTCCGACCCCGGGGGGCTTTACAATGAGCAGTTCTTC
CATSDPGGLYNEQFF
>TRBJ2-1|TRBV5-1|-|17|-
TGCGCCAGCAGCTTGGTAAGGACACTTATCTCCTACAATGAGCAGTTCTTC
CASSLVRTLISYNEQFF
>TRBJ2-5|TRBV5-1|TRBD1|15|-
TGCGCCAGCAGCTTGGAGGGGACAGGGGAAGAGACCCAGTACTTC
CASSLEGTGEETQYF
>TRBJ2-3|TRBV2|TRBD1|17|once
TGTGCCAGCAGTGACTTACCGGGGACAGGACGAGGGGATACGCAATATTTT
CASSDLPGTGRGDTQYF
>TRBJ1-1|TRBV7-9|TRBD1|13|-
TGTGCCAGCAGCCCGACAGGGACCACTGAAGCTTTCTTT
CASSPTGTTEAFF
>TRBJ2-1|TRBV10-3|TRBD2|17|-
TGTGCCATCAGTGATAAACTAATTAGCGGGGGGGCCGATGAGCAGTTCTTC
CAISDKLISGGADEQFF
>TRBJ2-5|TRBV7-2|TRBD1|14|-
TGTGCCAGCAGCCCCGGGACAGCCCAAGAGACCCAGTACTTC
CASSPGTAQETQYF
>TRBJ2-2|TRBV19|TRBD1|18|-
TGTGCCAGTAGTATCGGACAGGGGGCGGTCGGGTTAACCGGGGAGCTGTTTTTT
CASSIGQGAVGLTGELFF
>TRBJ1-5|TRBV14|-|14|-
TGTGCCAGCAGCCGGAGGGGCTTCGGGCAGCCCCAGCATTTT
CASSRRGFGQPQHF
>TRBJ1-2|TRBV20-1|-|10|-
TGCAGTGAGAACGGGGATGGCTACACCTTC
CSENGDGYTF
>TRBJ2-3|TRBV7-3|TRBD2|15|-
TGTGCCAGCAGCTCTAGCGGGGGCTTCACAGATACGCAGTATTTT
CASSSSGGFTDTQYF